The entry below describes one T cell receptor (beta chain). Authors' analysis steps: Reference gene primer amplification in the assay estimated nucleated cell counts. The method was immunoSEQ multiplex PCR; TCRdb's version includes in-frame clones alone and lacks a portion of them. For V, J and clone size, that table is used; D and trimming come from the DNA. The sample contains 80,000 or so clones, more than 75% of which appear only once. This entry comes from a study of blood T cell repertoires in COVID-19. Background on the study: Both acute and convalescent COVID-19 samples were obtained from the United States, Italy and Spain. From T cells, B-cell-depleted T cells, or PBMCs came the material, which was cDNA or gDNA.

Seattle patients were enrolled while actively infected and followed longitudinally. The V end lost 0 bases, the J end lost 6 bases, and 3 bases lay between the germline ends. Germline CDR1 reads SGDLS; CDR2 reads YYNGEE. This CDR3 is built from 12 residues. The TCR was taken from a man between 60 and 75 years old with COVID-19, enrolled during active disease. The rearrangement joins TRBV9 to TRBJ2-2; D gene uncertain. The sample was peripheral blood. The CDR3 is CASSVVSGELFF. CDR3 DNA sequence: TGTGCCAGCAGCGTAGTCTCCGGGGAGCTGTTTTTT.